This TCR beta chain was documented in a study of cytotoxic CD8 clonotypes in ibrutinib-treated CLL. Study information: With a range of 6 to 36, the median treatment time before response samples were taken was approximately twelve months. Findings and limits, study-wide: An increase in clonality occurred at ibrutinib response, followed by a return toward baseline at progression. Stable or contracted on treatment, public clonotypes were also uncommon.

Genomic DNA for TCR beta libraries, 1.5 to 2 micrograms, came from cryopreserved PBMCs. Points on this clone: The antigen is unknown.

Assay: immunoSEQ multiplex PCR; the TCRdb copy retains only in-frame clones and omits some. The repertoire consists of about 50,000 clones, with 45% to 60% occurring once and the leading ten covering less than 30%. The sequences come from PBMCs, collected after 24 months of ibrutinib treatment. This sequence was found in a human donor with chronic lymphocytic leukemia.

CDR3 residues: CSASGGETQYF. In DNA form, the CDR3 reads TGCAGTGCTAGCGGGGGTGAGACCCAGTACTTC. The chain links TRBV20-1 to TRBJ2-5; tentative D call: TRBD2 (6 bases). The CDR3 covers 11 residues. The germline CDR1 and CDR2 sequences are DFQATT and SNEGSKA (reference sequence). Trimming removed 3 bases from V and 5 bases from J, with 7 bases in between.